These 12 T cell receptor beta chains share one sample of origin, sequenced in a study of T cell responses to AZD1222 COVID-19 vaccine. Using immunoSEQ multiplex PCR, the repertoire was profiled, and TCRdb retains in-frame clones only, with some absent. The sample yields 120,000 or so clones, more than 75% seen once. The sequencing here drew on peripheral blood, taken 28 days after the second AZD1222 dose. These receptor sequences come from an adult who received the AZD1222 COVID-19 vaccine.

The genes are TRBV5-6 and TRBJ1-2; D gene unclear. With 4 bases removed from V and 5 bases from J, the gap between germline ends came to 15 bases. Germline V gene lookup returns CDR1 SGHDT and CDR2 YYEEEE. The CDR3 spans 14 residues. Here the CDR3 DNA reads TGTGCCAGCAGCCTAGGGCAGAATTCGTATGGCTACACCTTC. Translated: CASSLGQNSYGYTF.

This rearrangement joins TRBV4-3 to TRBJ2-1; a weak D match, TRBD2 (6 bases). The CDR3 is 16 amino acids. CDR1 is LGHNA, CDR2 YSLEER, per germline. The ends were cut back, 1 base at V and 5 bases at J, with 15 bases in the middle. In DNA form, the CDR3 reads TGCGCCAGCAGCCAAGCGGAGGGGTTGGGACACAATGAGCAGTTCTTC. This codes for CASSQAEGLGHNEQFF.

This clone appeared a single time. The chain couples TRBV5-1 to TRBJ1-5; TRBD1 is a possible D gene (5 bases). The CDR3 loop spans 16 amino acids. Germline CDR1 and CDR2: SGHRS and YFSETQ. V gave up 0 bases and J gave up 4 bases, with 14 bases separating them. The chain's CDR3 is CASSLAGAGPNQPQHF. The CDR3 nucleotides are TGCGCCAGCAGCTTGGCCGGGGCAGGTCCTAATCAGCCCCAGCATTTT.

This clone came up once. J is TRBJ2-1 and V is TRBV19; 8 positions agree with TRBD1. Germline trimming cut 8 bases from V and 7 bases from J; bases unmatched to any gene: 10. CDR3 length: 14 amino acids. CDR1 is LNHDA and CDR2 is SQIVND in the germline V gene (reference sequence). The CDR3 loop reads CASGETGGRNEQFF. The CDR3 DNA is TGTGCCAGTGGGGAAACAGGGGGTCGTAATGAGCAGTTCTTC.

The rearrangement joins TRBV4-3 to TRBJ2-3; D could derive from TRBD1 or TRBD2 (6 bases each). This CDR3 contains 17 residues. Trimming shortened V by 1 base and J by 5 bases, and 19 bases separated the two germline ends. Germline values: CDR1 LGHNA, CDR2 YSLEER. Here the CDR3 DNA reads TGCGCCAGCAGCCAAGCCAGGGGAGGCATCCCTCTAGATACGCAGTATTTT. This translates into CASSQARGGIPLDTQYF.

The V and J genes are TRBV6-5 and TRBJ2-7; D not certain. Germline-derived CDR1 and CDR2 are MNHEY and SVGAGI. V gave up 5 bases and J gave up 3 bases, with 8 bases separating them. The CDR3 length is 12 residues. For the CDR3, the DNA is TGTGCCAGCAGTCAACCCAGCTACGAGCAGTACTTC. It encodes CASSQPSYEQYF.

This sequence joins TRBV7-8 and TRBJ1-1; no clear D. The CDR3 runs to 14 residues. Germline loops: CDR1 SGHVS, CDR2 FQNEAQ. V lost 1 base, J lost 2 bases, and 8 bases lay in between. CDR3 sequence reads: CASSLEGFNTEAFF. The CDR3 DNA reads TGTGCCAGCAGCTTAGAGGGATTCAACACTGAAGCTTTCTTT.

The rearrangement joins TRBV12-3 or TRBV12-4 to TRBJ1-2; the D gene is possibly TRBD1 (5 bases). This CDR3 comprises 13 residues. V was cut by 6 bases and J by 7 bases, with 15 bases left in between. The CDR3 region has the DNA TGTGCCAGCAGCCAGAACAGGTTCGGTGGCTACACCTTC. Translated, it gives CASSQNRFGGYTF.

This clone was detected only a few times. This chain joins TRBV10-3 and TRBJ1-6; D might be TRBD1 (6 bases). The CDR3 totals 14 residues. The germline V gene encodes CDR1 ENHRY and CDR2 SYGVKD. V was trimmed by 4 bases and J by 7 bases, leaving 11 bases between them. CDR3 nucleotide sequence: TGTGCCATCAGTGTAAACAGGGAGAATTCACCCCTCCACTTT. Translation gives CAISVNRENSPLHF.

The chain has TRBV9 and TRBJ2-1; D is unresolved. Germline lookup yields CDR1 SGDLS and CDR2 YYNGEE. Trimming took off 0 bases at V and 3 bases at J, with 13 bases between the two ends. The CDR3 length is 16 residues. The CDR3 here is CASSVESPRDYNEQFF. The CDR3 DNA sequence: TGTGCCAGCAGCGTAGAGTCCCCCCGAGACTACAATGAGCAGTTCTTC.

J is TRBJ1-1 and V is TRBV30; the D is unclear. V lost 4 bases, J lost 6 bases, and 9 bases lay in between. This CDR3 spans 11 amino acids. Looked up from germline, CDR1 is GTSNPN and CDR2 is SVGIG (reference sequence). The CDR3 DNA reads as TGTGCCTGGATCGGAGGCTCTGAAGCTTTCTTT. It specifies CAWIGGSEAFF.

This clone was found a few times. This chain uses TRBV18 with TRBJ1-3; a possible D gene is TRBD1 (6 bases). V was pared by 5 bases and J by 0 bases, with 20 bases between. This CDR3 is 18 amino acids long. CDR1 and CDR2 from the germline V gene are KGHSH and LQKENI. The CDR3: CASSDRQAAPNSGNTIYF. In DNA form, the CDR3 reads TGTGCCAGCTCAGACAGACAGGCCGCGCCTAACTCTGGAAACACCATATATTTT.